The 16 T cell receptor beta chains below come from one sample, sequenced in a study of blood T cell repertoires in COVID-19. Profiling relied on immunoSEQ multiplex PCR, and the TCRdb table lists in-frame clones only, not all of them. Of about 220,000 clones in the sample, 80% were seen once. Sequencing used peripheral blood. The origin of the receptors is a woman in her seventies with acute or convalescent COVID-19.

This sequence joins TRBV6-2 or TRBV6-3 and TRBJ2-7; D remains unclear. The CDR3 contains 11 residues. Germline-derived CDR1 and CDR2 are MNHEY and SVGEGT. V was pared by 3 bases and J by 7 bases, with 7 bases between. The CDR3 DNA follows: TGTGCCAGCAGTTATATGGAGGAGCAGTACTTC. It codes for CASSYMEEQYF.

This sequence joins TRBV6-1 and TRBJ1-2; D is undetermined. This CDR3 region has 16 residues. Germline CDR1 MNHNS, CDR2 SASEGT. V lost 0 bases to trimming and J lost 6 bases, with 17 bases between them. This CDR3 is CASSEALRGAFNGYTF. CDR3 DNA sequence: TGTGCCAGCAGTGAAGCGCTTCGGGGTGCGTTCAATGGCTACACCTTC.

The gene calls are TRBV6-6 and TRBJ2-7; 11 nucleotides align to TRBD2. Trimming at V came to 6 bases and at J to 7 bases, leaving 11 bases not matched to a gene. Germline V gene lookup returns CDR1 MNHNY and CDR2 SVGAGI (reference sequence). The CDR3 consists of 15 residues. This CDR3 reads CASRSSGGLSREQYV. As DNA, the CDR3 is TGTGCCAGCAGGTCTAGCGGGGGGTTATCTCGGGAGCAGTACGTC.

This chain joins TRBV6-4 and TRBJ1-5, with no clear D. Looked up from germline, CDR1 is MRHNA and CDR2 is SNTAGT. V was cut by 4 bases and J by 2 bases, with 9 bases left in between. The CDR3 is 14 residues long. CDR3 bases: TGTGCCAGCAGTGCAGAAGCGGGCAATCAGCCCCAGCATTTT. Translation gives CASSAEAGNQPQHF.

The CDR3 bases are TGTGCCAGCAGCTATACAGGCTACTCTGGGGCCAACGTCCTGACTTTC. This gives the protein CASSYTGYSGANVLTF. The chain employs TRBV7-8 and TRBJ2-6, with a possible D match to TRBD1 (5 bases). Trimming removed 4 bases from V and 0 bases from J, with 10 bases in between. The CDR3 sequence is 16 residues long. Germline V gene sequence: CDR1 SGHVS, CDR2 FQNEAQ.

The sample holds many counts of this clone. Other DNA sequences of this sample code for an identical CDR3. This rearrangement joins TRBV5-1 to TRBJ2-2; TRBD2 matches at 9 bases. Germline values: CDR1 SGHRS, CDR2 YFSETQ. V dropped 0 bases and J dropped 3; count of bases not matched to a gene: 0. The CDR3 has 15 residues. In nucleotides, the CDR3 is TGCGCCAGCAGCTTGGTAGCGGGGGACACCGGGGAGCTGTTTTTT. It yields the protein CASSLVAGDTGELFF.

The rearrangement links TRBV6-5 to TRBJ1-2; the D gene is possibly TRBD1 (6 bases). CDR3 length: 15 amino acids. Germline CDR1 and CDR2: MNHEY and SVGAGI. V was pared by 7 bases and J by 4 bases, with 19 bases between. The CDR3 sequence is CASTQGPGQPYGYTF. In DNA, the CDR3 is TGTGCCAGCACCCAAGGGCCCGGACAGCCCTATGGCTACACCTTC.

The gene calls are TRBV7-6 and TRBJ1-6; TRBD1 agrees at 8 bases. Germline CDR1 is SGHVS and CDR2 is FNYEAQ. Unmatched junction bases numbered 10, after V lost 5 bases and J lost 10 bases. CDR3 length: 15 amino acids. CDR3 sequence: CASSPRDRLSSPLHF. The DNA of the CDR3 is TGTGCCAGCAGCCCTCGGGACAGGTTATCGTCACCCCTCCACTTT.

Only one count was recorded for this clone. This chain links TRBV7-6 with TRBJ2-1, with a possible D match to TRBD2 (7 bases). The V gene lost 5 bases and the J gene lost 7 bases, with 18 bases spanning the gap. This CDR3 has 15 residues. In germline, CDR1 is SGHVS, CDR2 FNYEAQ. The DNA for the CDR3 is TGTGCCAGCAGCCCCCGGAGGGGGGGGGTTAATGAGCAGTTCTTC. Residues: CASSPRRGGVNEQFF.

The rearrangement joins TRBV19 to TRBJ2-1; TRBD1 might be the D (6 bases). Between the trimmed V and J ends, which lost 6 bases and 0 bases, there was a span of 12 bases. From germline, CDR1 is LNHDA and CDR2 SQIVND (reference sequence). The length of the CDR3 is 15 residues. The CDR3 DNA reads as TGTGCCAGTAGGATGACAGGTAGCTCCTACAATGAGCAGTTCTTC. Protein sequence: CASRMTGSSYNEQFF.

The chain is built from TRBV7-8 and TRBJ2-3, with D maybe TRBD2 (7 bases). Per germline, CDR1 SGHVS and CDR2 FQNEAQ. The length of the CDR3 is 17 residues. V dropped 2 bases and J dropped 1 base, with 16 bases sitting between them. In nucleotides, the CDR3 is TGTGCCAGCAGCTTAATTGTTCGGGGGGCACGCACAGATACGCAGTATTTT. Amino acid sequence: CASSLIVRGARTDTQYF.

The table lists this clone with a count of one. CDR3 sequence (DNA): TGTGCCACCAGTGTGCCGGGACAGGGGGCCGCCTTCTCTGGAAACACCATATATTTT. As protein: CATSVPGQGAAFSGNTIYF. The chain couples TRBV24-1 to TRBJ1-3; 12 bases map to TRBD1. Germline V gives CDR1 KGHDR, CDR2 SFDVKD. The CDR3 sequence is 19 residues long. Losses at the gene ends were 5 bases for V and 0 bases for J; bases not matched to a gene: 10.

The V gene is TRBV6-5, the J gene TRBJ1-5, with 8 bases fitting TRBD1. This CDR3 has 15 residues. Germline lookup yields CDR1 MNHEY and CDR2 SVGAGI. With V trimmed by 8 bases and J by 6 bases, 12 bases remained unmatched. CDR3 loop: CASGRTGQAIQPQHF. Here the CDR3 DNA reads TGTGCCAGCGGAAGGACGGGACAGGCGATTCAGCCCCAGCATTTT.

For this clone: Other DNA sequences in the sample encode the same CDR3. The chain carries TRBV18 and TRBJ2-7; D is unclear. This CDR3 has 13 residues. The V gene lost 0 bases and the J gene lost 3 bases, with 6 bases spanning the gap. Per germline, CDR1 KGHSH and CDR2 LQKENI. The CDR3 is CASSPPGSYEQYV. Here the CDR3 DNA reads TGTGCCAGCTCACCACCGGGCAGCTACGAGCAGTACGTC.

The sample holds a few counts of this clone. The CDR3 protein is CASSPRLAVSTDTQYF. In DNA, the CDR3 is TGTGCCAGCAGCCCAAGACTAGCGGTTAGCACAGATACGCAGTATTTT. The V call is TRBV9, the J call TRBJ2-3; 9 nucleotides agree with TRBD2. With 4 bases clipped from V and 0 bases from J, the junction kept 6 bases outside the gene matches. This CDR3 is 16 amino acids long. Germline CDR1 SGDLS, CDR2 YYNGEE.

The J gene is TRBJ1-1, the V gene TRBV2; D unclear. The CDR3 is made up of 15 amino acids. The germline gives CDR1 SNHLY, CDR2 FYNNEI. Trimming pared 1 base from V and 4 bases from J, leaving 13 bases between. In nucleotides, the CDR3 is TGTGCCAGCAGTGAAGTAGAGGAAGGCCGCACTGAAGCTTTCTTT. This translates into CASSEVEEGRTEAFF.